This T cell receptor beta chain originates from a study of long-term antiretroviral therapy in people with HIV. Study-level findings and limits: Following ART, diversity rose but still fell short of transplant donor controls.

Germline V gene lookup returns CDR1 MNHEY and CDR2 SMNVEV (reference sequence). The CDR3 has 13 amino acids. The V end was cut by 2 bases, the J end by 4 bases, with 9 bases between. Notes on this clone: The antigen remains unidentified. The identical CDR3 is also encoded by other nucleotide sequences in the sample.

The assay used was immunoSEQ (version v3.0), run at survey level. Clones were sequenced by immunoSEQ multiplex PCR, and TCRdb holds only the in-frame ones, with some missing. The sample has 27,000 or so clones; approximately 83% are singletons. The rearrangement joins TRBV27 to TRBJ2-7; TRBD1 might be the D (6 bases). Sequences were derived from unsorted PBMCs, sampled 1.2 years after starting antiretroviral therapy. The origin of this receptor is a man aged 50-60 years with HIV. DNA for the CDR3: TGTGCCAGCAGTTTAGGGGGCGGGTACGAGCAGTACTTC. Translation gives CASSLGGGYEQYF.